Listed below are T cell receptor beta chains from one sample, sequenced in a study of blood T cell repertoires in COVID-19. Generated by immunoSEQ multiplex PCR, the TCRdb table keeps only in-frame clones and is missing some. The data contain under 45,000 clones, around four fifths of them singletons. Specimen: peripheral blood. All receptors derive from a woman aged 80 or older with active or convalescent COVID-19. The CDR3 runs from the conserved cysteine through the conserved F or W. Fields, in order: J gene, clone size, V gene, D gene, CDR3 protein, CDR3 DNA. The D gene is left open where the match is weak. The size of a clone is reported for some rows only, either as once, few or many, or as a class for expanded clones.

TRBJ1-4 . TRBV5-5 . CASSQVDPNEKLFF TGTGCCAGCAGCCAGGTCGATCCTAATGAAAAACTGTTTTTT
TRBJ2-2 . TRBV4-1 TRBD2 CASSQVPSGLAGVGGELFF TGCGCCAGCAGCCAAGTCCCCAGTGGACTAGCGGGAGTGGGCGGGGAGCTGTTTTTT
TRBJ1-5 . TRBV2 TRBD1 CASKWTGWSDQPQHF TGTGCCAGCAAGTGGACAGGGTGGTCCGATCAGCCCCAGCATTTT
TRBJ1-1 . TRBV3-1/TRBV3-2 . CASSQAPQGIAFF TGTGCCAGCAGCCAAGCCCCGCAGGGTATTGCTTTCTTT
TRBJ2-3 . TRBV18 TRBD2 CASSPPREVGLTDTQYF TGTGCCAGCTCACCACCGCGGGAGGTCGGACTAACAGATACGCAGTATTTT
TRBJ2-3 . TRBV18 . CASSPYLLITQNTGTDTQYF TGTGCCAGCTCACCGTACCTCCTTATCACCCAAAATACTGGCACAGATACGCAGTATTTT
TRBJ2-7 . TRBV28 TRBD1 CASSRYWDRRKVGPGEQYF TGTGCCAGCAGTCGTTACTGGGACAGGAGGAAGGTGGGGCCCGGGGAGCAGTACTTC
TRBJ2-5 . TRBV18 TRBD1 CASSPNEGARETQYF TGTGCCAGCTCACCAAACGAGGGGGCACGGGAGACCCAGTACTTC
TRBJ2-5 . TRBV3-1/TRBV3-2 . CASSQAWGGETQYF TGTGCCAGCAGCCAAGCATGGGGCGGCGAGACCCAGTACTTC
TRBJ1-3 . TRBV6-5 . CATTTGGGNTIYF TGTGCCACAACGACGGGGGGCGGAAACACCATATATTTT
TRBJ1-6 . TRBV2 . CASRVSTDNSPLHF TGTGCCAGCAGGGTCTCGACAGATAATTCACCCCTCCACTTT
TRBJ2-1 . TRBV10-2 TRBD1 CATVPGTGRNEQFF TGCGCCACCGTCCCTGGGACAGGGAGGAATGAGCAGTTCTTC
TRBJ1-4 once TRBV5-4 TRBD1 CASSPSGGLPTNEKLFF TGTGCCAGCAGCCCCTCAGGGGGCCTTCCAACTAATGAAAAACTGTTTTTT
TRBJ1-1 . TRBV15 . CATSRDLQGPNTEAFF TGTGCCACCAGCAGAGATCTCCAGGGGCCCAACACTGAAGCTTTCTTT
TRBJ2-3 few TRBV6-1 TRBD2 CASSGLAGQNTDTQYF TGTGCCAGCAGTGGACTAGCGGGCCAGAACACAGATACGCAGTATTTT
TRBJ1-3 . TRBV3-1/TRBV3-2 . CASSLRGTAGNTIYF TGTGCCAGCAGCCTCCGCGGGACGGCTGGAAACACCATATATTTT
TRBJ2-3 . TRBV7-9 . CASSHFDRGSRFTDTQYF TGTGCCAGCAGCCACTTCGATCGGGGTAGCAGATTCACAGATACGCAGTATTTT
TRBJ2-7 . TRBV3-1/TRBV3-2 TRBD1 CASRLQTGAYEQYF TGTGCCAGCAGACTACAGACAGGGGCCTACGAGCAGTACTTC
TRBJ1-4 . TRBV7-6 . CASSLGQKNEKLFF TGTGCCAGCAGCTTAGGACAGAAAAATGAAAAACTGTTTTTT
TRBJ1-1 . TRBV6-2/TRBV6-3 . CASSPNRLSNTEAFF TGTGCCAGCAGCCCGAACAGGTTATCGAACACTGAAGCTTTCTTT
TRBJ1-4 . TRBV7-9 . CASSLTGLDTEKLFF TGTGCCAGCAGCCTGACGGGGTTGGATACTGAAAAACTGTTTTTT
TRBJ2-1 . TRBV6-5 TRBD2 CASTPSGSFHNEQFF TGTGCCAGCACCCCTAGCGGGAGTTTCCACAATGAGCAGTTCTTC
TRBJ1-3 few TRBV30 . CAWTPGGNTIYF TGTGCCTGGACCCCAGGTGGAAACACCATATATTTT
TRBJ1-1 . TRBV5-1 . CASSFFTGGTEAFF TGCGCCAGCAGCTTTTTTACGGGGGGCACTGAAGCTTTCTTT
TRBJ2-2 once TRBV12-3/TRBV12-4 . CASLARHTGELFF TGTGCCAGCCTTGCTAGGCACACCGGGGAGCTGTTTTTT
TRBJ2-7 . TRBV27 TRBD1 CASTPGQGAFYEQYF TGTGCCAGCACCCCGGGACAGGGGGCATTCTACGAGCAGTACTTC
TRBJ1-6 . TRBV28 TRBD1 CASSTRDRGLSLHF TGTGCCAGCAGTACCCGGGACAGGGGCCTTTCCCTCCACTTT
TRBJ1-5 few TRBV28 TRBD1 CASSPTGYSNQPQHF TGTGCCAGCAGCCCGACAGGGTATAGCAATCAGCCCCAGCATTTT
TRBJ2-1 . TRBV4-2 TRBD1 CASSLDPRDRGYNEQFF TGTGCCAGCAGCCTAGACCCCCGGGACAGGGGTTACAATGAGCAGTTCTTC
TRBJ2-5 . TRBV7-9 TRBD2 CASSDTSGRETQYF TGTGCCAGCAGCGACACTAGCGGACGGGAGACCCAGTACTTC
TRBJ1-2 once TRBV18 . CASSGGDDGYTF TGTGCCAGCTCCGGCGGGGACGATGGCTACACCTTC
TRBJ2-2 . TRBV18 . CASSPRQEITGELFF TGTGCCAGCTCACCTCGACAGGAAATCACCGGGGAGCTGTTTTTT
TRBJ1-1 . TRBV6-6 TRBD1 CASTTGQGVSEAFF TGTGCCAGTACAACGGGACAGGGAGTGTCTGAAGCTTTCTTT
TRBJ2-7 . TRBV11-2 TRBD2 CASSYRLAGTYEQYF TGTGCCAGCAGCTATCGACTAGCGGGTACTTACGAGCAGTACTTC
TRBJ2-7 few TRBV6-5 TRBD1 CASRVQDRGYEQYF TGTGCCAGCAGAGTTCAGGACAGGGGATACGAGCAGTACTTC
TRBJ2-6 . TRBV2 . CASSQEGTGANVLTF TGTGCCAGCAGTCAGGAGGGTACTGGGGCCAACGTCCTGACTTTC
TRBJ2-3 few TRBV10-3 TRBD2 CASRRASGITDTQYF TGTGCCTCCCGGCGGGCTAGCGGGATCACAGATACGCAGTATTTT
TRBJ1-3 . TRBV19 TRBD1 CASAQILTGIGNTIYF TGTGCCAGTGCGCAGATCTTGACAGGGATCGGAAACACCATATATTTT
TRBJ2-3 . TRBV7-3 TRBD2 CASSALAGGPGDTQYF TGTGCCAGCAGCGCACTAGCGGGAGGGCCTGGGGATACGCAGTATTTT